Following are 17 T cell receptor beta chains from one sample sequenced in a study of T-cell memory formation after mild COVID-19. TCRdb processed the 5' RACE reads anew with MiXCR; each CDR3 protein has one entry. This sample carries 250,000 to 350,000 distinct CDR3 sequences, roughly an eighth of them seen once, and the ten largest clones take around 20%. The sequenced material came from PBMCs or a T cell subset sorted from them (not recorded which). The receptors come from a young man who had mild COVID-19 (a few samples of this study predate the infection). Cell type and time point are not known.

This clonotype was counted a few times. V is TRBV7-8 and J is TRBJ2-3; tentatively, D is TRBD1 (5 bases). The V end was cut by 7 bases, the J end by 4 bases, with 21 bases between. The germline V gene encodes CDR1 SGHVS and CDR2 FQNEAQ. The CDR3 sequence is 16 residues long. The CDR3 loop is CASTLSWGREPDTQYF. The CDR3 bases are TGTGCCAGCACCCTCTCCTGGGGCAGGGAACCAGATACGCAGTATTTT.

CDR3 sequence reads: CASSLRVLAPGLNEQFF. CDR3 coding DNA: TGTGCCAGCAGCCTAAGGGTTCTAGCGCCGGGACTCAATGAGCAGTTCTTC. J is TRBJ2-1 and V is TRBV9; TRBD2 is a possible D gene (6 bases). Deletions cut 4 bases from V and 6 bases from J, with 23 bases between. Germline values: CDR1 SGDLS, CDR2 YYNGEE. The CDR3 has 17 residues.

This clonotype was seen a handful of times. The V and J genes are TRBV7-2 and TRBJ2-4, with D perhaps given as TRBD1 or TRBD2 (5 bases each). Deletions cut 4 bases from V and 0 bases from J, with 10 bases between. This CDR3 spans 15 amino acids. Germline lookup yields CDR1 SGHTA and CDR2 FQGNSA. CDR3 amino acids: CASSSEGTAKNIQYF. The DNA for the CDR3 is TGTGCCAGCAGCTCAGAAGGGACAGCCAAAAACATTCAGTACTTC.

This clonotype was observed a handful of times. The chain joins TRBV12-3 or TRBV12-4 to TRBJ1-1; no clear D. Trimming stripped 3 bases from V and 2 bases from J, with 10 bases between. The CDR3 length is 14 residues. CDR3 DNA: TGTGCCAGCAGTTTCTCAGGCTACAACACTGAAGCTTTCTTT. Translating it yields CASSFSGYNTEAFF.

This clonotype was recorded once. V gene TRBV6-5 combines with J gene TRBJ1-1; D gene uncertain. CDR3 size: 15 residues. V lost 6 bases to trimming and J lost 9 bases, with 23 bases between them. Germline V CDR1 and CDR2: MNHEY, SVGAGI. In DNA, the CDR3 is TGTGCCAGCAGCTCTAGGAGAGGTGGGTTCATTAAAGCTTTCTTT. It is translated as CASSSRRGGFIKAFF.

This clonotype was recorded a few times. Here the CDR3 reads CASSQSQEVRETQYF. CDR3 bases: TGCGCCAGCAGCCAGTCCCAAGAGGTCCGGGAGACCCAGTACTTC. This chain joins TRBV5-1 and TRBJ2-5; no definite D call. There are 15 residues in the CDR3. The V end was cut by 4 bases, the J end by 5 bases, with 18 bases between. Germline values: CDR1 SGHRS, CDR2 YFSETQ. Full variable domain (missing parts from reference TRBV5-1 and TRBJ2-5): KAGVTQTPRYLIKTRGQQVTLSCSPISGHRSVSWYQQTPGQGLQFLFEYFSETQRNKGNFPGRFSGRQFSNSRSEMNVSTLELGDSALYLCASSQSQEVRETQYFGPGTRLLVL.

This clonotype has just a few counts. The chain combines TRBV24-1 with TRBJ2-3; D unresolved. V was clipped by 4 bases and J by 2 bases, with 9 bases between them. In germline, CDR1 is KGHDR, CDR2 SFDVKD. This CDR3 is built from 14 residues. CDR3 protein: CATSEGRPTDTQYF. CDR3 nucleotide sequence: TGTGCCACCAGTGAGGGCAGACCCACAGATACGCAGTATTTT.

V and J are TRBV5-1 and TRBJ1-1; maybe TRBD1 (6 bases). Germline V CDR1 and CDR2: SGHRS, YFSETQ. This CDR3 spans 15 amino acids. The V gene lost 3 bases and the J gene lost 1 base, with 13 bases spanning the gap. The CDR3 is CASSSTGQQNTEAFF. The DNA of the CDR3 is TGCGCCAGCAGCTCGACGGGACAACAGAACACTGAAGCTTTCTTT.

There are a few counts of this clonotype. V usage is TRBV20-1 and J usage is TRBJ2-2; D assignment may be TRBD1 or TRBD2 (5 bases each). The germline V gene has CDR1 DFQATT and CDR2 SNEGSKA (reference sequence). Trimming removed 0 bases at V and 3 bases at J, with 8 bases between. The CDR3 has 14 residues. In DNA, the CDR3 is TGCAGTGCTAGAGATGGGACCTACACCGGGGAGCTGTTTTTT. Translating gives CSARDGTYTGELFF.

This clonotype was recorded many times. The chain uses TRBV6-5 and TRBJ2-5; 10 nucleotides align to TRBD2. Germline V gene lookup returns CDR1 MNHEY and CDR2 SVGAGI. The junction had 0 bases not matched to a gene; V was cut back by 0 bases and J by 5 bases. There are 14 residues in the CDR3. The CDR3 reads CASSYSAGGETQYF. CDR3 nucleotides: TGTGCCAGCAGTTACTCAGCGGGGGGGGAGACCCAGTACTTC.

In its sample, this clonotype was seen a few times. The chain couples TRBV7-9 to TRBJ2-3; 10 bases agree with TRBD1. V shed 4 bases, J shed 4 bases, and the junction held 14 bases outside the gene matches. This CDR3 spans 18 amino acids. Germline CDR1 SEHNR, CDR2 FQNEAQ (reference sequence). The CDR3 bases are TGTGCCAGCAGCTATCCCTGGCAAGGGACAGGGGACTCAGATACGCAGTATTTT. As protein: CASSYPWQGTGDSDTQYF.

This clonotype appeared many times. This chain connects TRBV5-1 to TRBJ2-5, with D maybe TRBD2 (6 bases). CDR3 length: 15 amino acids. From germline, CDR1 is SGHRS and CDR2 YFSETQ. The V gene lost 0 bases and the J gene lost 2 bases, with 11 bases spanning the gap. In DNA form, the CDR3 reads TGCGCCAGCAGCTTGGACCCGGGACTTCAAGAGACCCAGTACTTC. Residues: CASSLDPGLQETQYF.

This clonotype came up a few times. The J gene is TRBJ2-5, the V gene TRBV29-1; D is unclear. V lost 0 bases and J 5 bases, leaving 16 bases between the germline ends. From germline, CDR1 is SQVTM and CDR2 ANQGSEA. The CDR3 runs 15 residues. The CDR3 sequence: CSVEDRVGLRETQYF. In DNA form, the CDR3 reads TGCAGCGTTGAAGATCGGGTAGGCCTCCGGGAGACCCAGTACTTC.

This clonotype was seen repeatedly, ten times or more. This chain uses TRBV6-5 with TRBJ1-2; 7 positions agree with TRBD1. Germline V gene data show CDR1 as MNHEY and CDR2 as SVGAGI. V shed 6 bases, J shed 4 bases, and the junction held 5 bases outside the gene matches. The CDR3 loop spans 13 amino acids. The CDR3 sequence: CASRREGAYGYTF. DNA for the CDR3: TGTGCCAGCAGGCGGGAGGGGGCCTATGGCTACACCTTC.

This clonotype has just a few counts. This chain links TRBV20-1 with TRBJ1-3; D gene uncertain. Germline lookup yields CDR1 DFQATT and CDR2 SNEGSKA (reference sequence). V lost 3 bases and J lost 0, with 9 bases in between. CDR3 length: 14 amino acids. The DNA of the CDR3 is TGCAGTGCTAGGCGATTGAGCTCTGGAAACACCATATATTTT. It codes for CSARRLSSGNTIYF.

J is TRBJ1-1 and V is TRBV7-2; D ambiguous. CDR1 is SGHTA, CDR2 FQGNSA, per germline. The germline V and J ends were trimmed by 3 bases and 1 base, with 12 bases remaining between them. The CDR3 runs 15 residues. CDR3: CASSFYRRENTEAFF. In DNA, the CDR3 is TGTGCCAGCAGCTTTTACCGGAGGGAGAACACTGAAGCTTTCTTT.

The V and J genes are TRBV4-3 and TRBJ2-7, with D possibly being TRBD2 (5 bases). The germline V and J ends were trimmed by 4 bases and 5 bases, with 18 bases remaining between them. The CDR3 sequence is 15 residues long. Germline-derived CDR1 and CDR2 are LGHNA and YSLEER. The CDR3 region has the DNA TGCGCCAGCAGCCCTCACGAGCCAGGAGGCGACGAGCAGTACTTC. This translates into CASSPHEPGGDEQYF.